This TCR beta chain was observed in a study of blood T cell repertoires in COVID-19. Study-wide background: Acute-phase and convalescent COVID-19 samples originated in the United States, Italy and Spain. The cDNA or gDNA used as material had been derived from T cells, B-cell-depleted T cells, or PBMCs.

Original data processing: Counts of nucleated cells, estimated from reference gene primer amplification, were obtained. Using immunoSEQ multiplex PCR, the repertoire was profiled, and TCRdb retains in-frame clones only, with some absent. V and J calls and clone size are copied from that table; D and trimming were computed from the DNA. The data contain 400,000 to 450,000 clones, around 90% of them singletons. This clone occurred a few times. Patients of the Seattle cohort, enrolled during active infection, were followed longitudinally. In germline, CDR1 is LNHDA, CDR2 SQIVND (reference sequence). The CDR3 length is 16 residues. V trimming: 5 bases; J trimming: 6 bases; junction bases outside the gene matches: 11.

The sample taken for sequencing was peripheral blood. The V and J genes are TRBV19 and TRBJ2-1; the match to TRBD1 covers 9 bases. The TCR originated in a man aged 18-30 years with COVID-19, enrolled during active disease. The chain's CDR3 is CASSLRRTGVVNEQFF. The CDR3 DNA reads TGTGCCAGTAGTTTAAGGAGGACAGGGGTCGTCAATGAGCAGTTCTTC.